The 9 T cell receptor beta chains in this list originate from one sample, sequenced in a study of cytomegalovirus exposure and HLA in healthy donors. Amplification used 60 Vbeta primers and 13 Jbeta primers. The repertoire was sequenced with immunoSEQ multiplex PCR; TCRdb's copy has only in-frame clones and lacks some. Recorded for this sample: about 39,000 clones. The sample was PBMCs. Receptors originate from a woman under 40 in good health and CMV-seropositive.

V and J are TRBV10-2 and TRBJ2-7, with D perhaps TRBD1 (6 bases). Deletions cut 4 bases from V and 0 bases from J, with 13 bases between. This CDR3 comprises 15 residues. Germline CDR1 reads WSHSY; CDR2 reads SAAADI. CDR3 residues: CASSGVDRRSYEQYF. The CDR3 region has the DNA TGCGCCAGCAGTGGGGTGGACAGACGCTCCTACGAGCAGTACTTC.

The CDR3 sequence: CAISGTGGIGNTEAFF. The DNA of the CDR3 is TGTGCCATCAGTGGTACAGGGGGCATCGGGAACACTGAAGCTTTCTTT. The chain joins TRBV10-3 to TRBJ1-1; 9 positions match TRBD1. CDR1 and CDR2 from the germline V gene are ENHRY and SYGVKD. The length of the CDR3 is 16 residues. Unmatched junction bases numbered 7, after V lost 4 bases and J lost 1 base.

This sequence joins TRBV9 and TRBJ2-7; maybe TRBD2 (6 bases). Trimming took 0 bases from V and 7 from J, leaving 17 bases between them. There are 15 residues in the CDR3. Germline V gene lookup returns CDR1 SGDLS and CDR2 YYNGEE. CDR3: CASSVGSVGGYEQYF. The CDR3 DNA follows: TGTGCCAGCAGCGTAGGTTCAGTTGGAGGGTATGAGCAGTACTTC.

The V call is TRBV18, the J call TRBJ2-7; D possibly corresponds to TRBD2 (6 bases). Trimming pared 3 bases from V and 3 bases from J, leaving 15 bases between. Germline CDR1 is KGHSH and CDR2 is LQKENI. The CDR3 contains 15 residues. CDR3 sequence reads: CASSPPGTLNYEQYF. DNA for the CDR3: TGTGCCAGCTCACCTCCCGGGACTCTTAACTACGAGCAGTACTTC.

The chain is built from TRBV5-8 and TRBJ2-2; D may be TRBD2 (5 bases). The CDR3 is 17 residues long. V lost 4 bases and J lost 0, with 16 bases in between. Germline V CDR1 and CDR2: SGHTS, YDEGEE. The CDR3, as DNA: TGTGCCAGCAGCCGGGGTGTATTCCGGACGAACACCGGGGAGCTGTTTTTT. Protein product: CASSRGVFRTNTGELFF.

The DNA for the CDR3 is TGTGCCAGCAGCCGGAAGTCCGGGTACGAGCAGTACTTC. Protein sequence: CASSRKSGYEQYF. The chain couples TRBV7-2 to TRBJ2-7; D ambiguous. CDR1 and CDR2 (germline): SGHTA, FQGNSA. Trimming stripped 5 bases from V and 4 bases from J, with 12 bases between. The CDR3 sequence is 13 residues long.

The chain has TRBV29-1 and TRBJ2-5; 7 nucleotides agree with TRBD1. The CDR3 contains 13 residues. The germline CDR1 and CDR2 sequences are SQVTM and ANQGSEA. V trimming: 4 bases; J trimming: 3 bases; junction bases outside the gene matches: 5. CDR3 sequence reads: CSVGRGQKETQYF. DNA of the CDR3: TGCAGCGTTGGTAGGGGACAGAAAGAGACCCAGTACTTC. Variable domain in full (rest from reference TRBV29-1 and TRBJ2-5): SAVISQKPSRDICQRGTSLTIQCQVDSQVTMMFWYRQQPGQSLTLIATANQGSEATYESGFVIDKFPISRPNLTFSTLTVSNMSPEDSSIYLCSVGRGQKETQYFGPGTRLLVL.

The V gene is TRBV6-4, the J gene TRBJ1-2, with a weak D call TRBD1 (6 bases). V was clipped by 4 bases and J by 0 bases, with 24 bases between them. CDR1 and CDR2 from the germline V gene are MRHNA and SNTAGT. The CDR3 is 19 residues long. For the CDR3, the DNA is TGTGCCAGCAGTGGGCCCCTTGAGGGACACTCCATAGCTAACTATGGCTACACCTTC. It is translated as CASSGPLEGHSIANYGYTF.

The V and J genes are TRBV28 and TRBJ2-3; 7 bases agree with TRBD2. V lost 6 bases, J lost 5 bases, and 8 bases stayed unmatched. Germline V gene sequence: CDR1 MDHEN, CDR2 SYDVKM. CDR3 length: 14 residues. The CDR3 DNA reads as TGTGCCAGCAGACCCGACACGGGGGGAGATACGCAGTATTTT. Translation gives CASRPDTGGDTQYF.